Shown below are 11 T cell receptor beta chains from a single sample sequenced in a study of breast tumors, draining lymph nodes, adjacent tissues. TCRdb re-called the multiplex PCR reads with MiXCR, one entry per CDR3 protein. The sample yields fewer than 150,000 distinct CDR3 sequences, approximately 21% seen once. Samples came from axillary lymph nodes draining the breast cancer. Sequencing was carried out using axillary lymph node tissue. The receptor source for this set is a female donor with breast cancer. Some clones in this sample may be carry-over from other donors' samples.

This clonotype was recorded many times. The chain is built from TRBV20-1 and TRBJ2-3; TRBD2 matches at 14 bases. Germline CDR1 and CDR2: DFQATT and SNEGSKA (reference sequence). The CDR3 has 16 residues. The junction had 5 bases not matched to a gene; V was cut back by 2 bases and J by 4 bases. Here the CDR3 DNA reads TGCAGTGCTAGACCGAGACTAGCGGGAGGGCCAGATACGCAGTATTTT. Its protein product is CSARPRLAGGPDTQYF.

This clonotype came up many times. The CDR3 sequence is CASSIRASILGGAYEQYF. CDR3 nucleotides: TGTGCCAGTAGTATCCGGGCCTCGATCCTCGGAGGGGCCTACGAGCAGTACTTC. This chain joins TRBV19 and TRBJ2-7; a weak D match, TRBD2 (6 bases). CDR1 is LNHDA and CDR2 is SQIVND in the germline V gene (reference sequence). This CDR3 is 18 amino acids long. Trimming cost V 3 bases and J 2 bases, with 23 bases left between them. Supplemented by reference TRBV19 and TRBJ2-7, the full variable domain reads DGGITQSPKYLFRKEGQNVTLSCEQNLNHDAMYWYRQDPGQGLRLIYYSQIVNDFQKGDIAEGYSVSREKKESFPLTVTSAQKNPTAFYLCASSIRASILGGAYEQYFGPGTRLTVT.

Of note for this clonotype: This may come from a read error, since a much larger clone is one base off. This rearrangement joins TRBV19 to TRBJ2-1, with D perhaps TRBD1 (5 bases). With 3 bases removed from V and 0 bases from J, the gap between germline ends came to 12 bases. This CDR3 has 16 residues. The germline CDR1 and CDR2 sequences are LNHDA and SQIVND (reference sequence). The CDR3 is CASSIYSRASYNEQFF. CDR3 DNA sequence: TGTGCCAGTAGTATCTATAGCAGGGCCTCCTACAATGAGCAGTTCTTC.

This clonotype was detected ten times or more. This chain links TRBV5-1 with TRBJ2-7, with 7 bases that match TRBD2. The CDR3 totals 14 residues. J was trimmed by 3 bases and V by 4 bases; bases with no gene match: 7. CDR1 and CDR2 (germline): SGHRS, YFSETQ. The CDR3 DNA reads TGCGCCAGCAGCCGGACGCTAGCGGACTACGAGCAGTACTTC. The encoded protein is CASSRTLADYEQYF.

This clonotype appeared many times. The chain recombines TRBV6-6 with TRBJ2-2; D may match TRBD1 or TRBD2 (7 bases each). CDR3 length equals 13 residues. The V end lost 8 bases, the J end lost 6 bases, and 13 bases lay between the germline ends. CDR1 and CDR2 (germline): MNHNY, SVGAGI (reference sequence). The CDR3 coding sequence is TGTGCCAGCTTCCAGGGGGGGTCCGGGGAGCTGTTTTTT. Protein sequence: CASFQGGSGELFF.

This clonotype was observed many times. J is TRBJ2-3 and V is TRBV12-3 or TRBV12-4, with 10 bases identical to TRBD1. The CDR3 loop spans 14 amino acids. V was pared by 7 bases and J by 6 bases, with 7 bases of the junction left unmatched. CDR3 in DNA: TGTGCCAGCAAAGGGACAGGGGACGGGGATACGCAGTATTTT. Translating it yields CASKGTGDGDTQYF.

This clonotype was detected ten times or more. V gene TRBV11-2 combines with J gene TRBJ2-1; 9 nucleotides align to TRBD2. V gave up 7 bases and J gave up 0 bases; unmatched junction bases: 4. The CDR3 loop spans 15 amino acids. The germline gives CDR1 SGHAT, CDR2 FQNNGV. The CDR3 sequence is CASTRGGYSYNEQFF. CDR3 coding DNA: TGTGCCAGCACGCGGGGGGGGTACTCCTACAATGAGCAGTTCTTC.

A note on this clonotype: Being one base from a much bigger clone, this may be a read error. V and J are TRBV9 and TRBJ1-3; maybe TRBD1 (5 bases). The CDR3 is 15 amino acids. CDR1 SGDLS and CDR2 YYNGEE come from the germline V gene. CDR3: CASSAGTTSGNTTYF. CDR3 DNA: TGTGCCAGCAGCGCAGGGACCACCTCTGGAAACACCACATATTTT.

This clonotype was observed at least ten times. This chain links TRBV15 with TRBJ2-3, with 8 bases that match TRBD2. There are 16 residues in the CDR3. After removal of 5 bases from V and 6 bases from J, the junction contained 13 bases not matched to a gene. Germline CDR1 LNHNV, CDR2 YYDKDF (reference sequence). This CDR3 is CATSPRPSGLFDTQYF. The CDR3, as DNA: TGTGCCACCAGCCCACGTCCTAGCGGGCTTTTCGATACGCAGTATTTT. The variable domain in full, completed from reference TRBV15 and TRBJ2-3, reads DAMVIQNPRYQVTQFGKPVTLSCSQTLNHNVMYWYQQKSSQAPKLLFHYYDKDFNNEADTPDNFQSRRPNTSFCFLDIRSPGLGDTAMYLCATSPRPSGLFDTQYFGPGTRLTVL.

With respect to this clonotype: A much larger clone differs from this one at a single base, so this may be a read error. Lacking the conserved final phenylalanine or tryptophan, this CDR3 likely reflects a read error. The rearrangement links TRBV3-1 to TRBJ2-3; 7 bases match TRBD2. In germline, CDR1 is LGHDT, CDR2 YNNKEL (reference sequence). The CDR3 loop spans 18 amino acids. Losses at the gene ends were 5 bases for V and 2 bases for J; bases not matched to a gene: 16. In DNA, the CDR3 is TGTGCCAGCAGCGATAATGTCGGGGCTAGCGGCTACACAGATACGCAGTATTCT. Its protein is CASSDNVGASGYTDTQYS.

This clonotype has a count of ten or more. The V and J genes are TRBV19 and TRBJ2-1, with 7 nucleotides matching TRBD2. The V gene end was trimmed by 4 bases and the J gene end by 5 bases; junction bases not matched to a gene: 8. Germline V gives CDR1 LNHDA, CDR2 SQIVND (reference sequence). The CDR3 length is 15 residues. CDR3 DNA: TGTGCCAGTAGTAAACCGAACGGGGGGAACAATGAGCAGTTCTTC. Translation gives CASSKPNGGNNEQFF.